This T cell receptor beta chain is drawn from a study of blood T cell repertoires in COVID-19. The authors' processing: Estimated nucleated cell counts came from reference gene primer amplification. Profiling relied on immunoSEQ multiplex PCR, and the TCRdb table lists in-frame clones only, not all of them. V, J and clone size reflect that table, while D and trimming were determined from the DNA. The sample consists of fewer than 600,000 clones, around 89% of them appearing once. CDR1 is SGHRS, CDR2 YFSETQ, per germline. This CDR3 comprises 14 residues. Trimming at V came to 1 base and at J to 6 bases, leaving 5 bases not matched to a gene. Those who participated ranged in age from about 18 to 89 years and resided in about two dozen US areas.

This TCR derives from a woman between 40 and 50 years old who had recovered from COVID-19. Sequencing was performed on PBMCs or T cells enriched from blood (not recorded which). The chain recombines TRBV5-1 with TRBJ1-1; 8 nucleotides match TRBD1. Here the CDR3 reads CASSLTPQGAEAFF. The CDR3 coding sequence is TGCGCCAGCAGCTTGACTCCACAGGGGGCTGAAGCTTTCTTT.